This TCR beta chain was identified in a study of blood T cell repertoires in COVID-19. Background on the study: Nucleic acid was either cDNA or gDNA, and it came from T cells, B-cell-depleted T cells, or PBMCs.

Trimming left V 4 bases short and J 0 bases short, with 9 bases between. Germline CDR1 is MDHEN and CDR2 is SYDVKM. The CDR3 length is 14 residues. Under the authors' procedure: Reference gene primer amplification gave estimated nucleated cell counts. Assay: immunoSEQ multiplex PCR; the TCRdb copy retains only in-frame clones and omits some. V and J calls and clone size are copied from that table; D and trimming were computed from the DNA. The sample contains about 210,000 clones, roughly 94% of which appear only once. The gene calls are TRBV28 and TRBJ1-1; no reliable D call. The specimen sequenced was peripheral blood. The clonotype originates from a young man with acute or convalescent COVID-19. The CDR3 reads CASSSPGMNTEAFF. The CDR3 bases are TGTGCCAGCAGTTCCCCGGGAATGAACACTGAAGCTTTCTTT.